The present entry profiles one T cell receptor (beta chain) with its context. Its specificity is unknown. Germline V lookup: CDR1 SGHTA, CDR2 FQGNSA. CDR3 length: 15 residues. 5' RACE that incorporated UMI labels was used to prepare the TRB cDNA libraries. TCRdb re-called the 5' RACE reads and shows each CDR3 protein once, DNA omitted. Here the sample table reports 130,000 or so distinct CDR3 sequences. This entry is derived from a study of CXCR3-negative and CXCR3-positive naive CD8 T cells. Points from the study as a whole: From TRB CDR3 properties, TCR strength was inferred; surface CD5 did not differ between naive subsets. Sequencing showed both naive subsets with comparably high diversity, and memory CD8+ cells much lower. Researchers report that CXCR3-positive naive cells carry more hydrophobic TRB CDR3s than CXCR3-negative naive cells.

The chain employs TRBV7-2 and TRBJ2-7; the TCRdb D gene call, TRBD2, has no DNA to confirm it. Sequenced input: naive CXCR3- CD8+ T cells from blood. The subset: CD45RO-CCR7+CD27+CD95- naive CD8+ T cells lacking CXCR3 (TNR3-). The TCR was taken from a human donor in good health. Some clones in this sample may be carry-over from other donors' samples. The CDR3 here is CASSSPMGSGGKQYF.